Listed here are 22 T cell receptor beta chains from one sample, sequenced in a study of response to subunit inactivated influenza vaccine. One entry per CDR3 protein results from TCRdb running MiXCR on the RT-PCR reads. The data hold some 640,000 distinct CDR3 sequences, with 14% observed a single time. This sample comprised PBMCs from blood, obtained roughly 2 weeks before vaccination. These receptors were taken from a man in his fifties or sixties who received an inactivated influenza vaccine.

This clonotype was seen a few times. The chain has TRBV11-2 and TRBJ2-5, with D possibly being TRBD1 (6 bases). The CDR3 covers 13 residues. The V end was cut by 5 bases, the J end by 7 bases, with 14 bases between. Germline V gene sequence: CDR1 SGHAT, CDR2 FQNNGV. The CDR3 protein is CASSGGPRGTQYF. CDR3 nucleotide sequence: TGTGCCAGCAGCGGGGGCCCCAGAGGGACCCAGTACTTC.

This clonotype occurred a few times. This chain joins TRBV5-5 and TRBJ1-5; D not resolved. This CDR3 has 16 residues. Germline V gene lookup returns CDR1 SGHKS and CDR2 YYEKEE (reference sequence). Trimming cost V 2 bases and J 0 bases, with 12 bases left between them. CDR3 region: CASSFLPGDSNQPQHF. CDR3 nucleotide sequence: TGTGCCAGCAGCTTTTTACCTGGGGATAGCAATCAGCCCCAGCATTTT.

The chain uses TRBV28 and TRBJ2-7, with 7 bases matching TRBD1. The CDR3 runs 16 residues. With V trimmed by 3 bases and J by 3 bases, 11 bases remained unmatched. The V gene's germline CDR1 is MDHEN and CDR2 SYDVKM. The CDR3 sequence: CASSLSGRDSRYEQYF. The CDR3 DNA reads TGTGCCAGCAGTTTGTCCGGCCGGGACAGCCGCTACGAGCAGTACTTC.

This clonotype has ten or more counts. CDR3 in amino acids: CASSRLAGGGGTENIQYF. The DNA for the CDR3 is TGTGCCAGCAGCCGACTAGCGGGAGGGGGGGGTACGGAAAACATTCAGTACTTC. V usage is TRBV7-6 and J usage is TRBJ2-4, with 14 bases that match TRBD2. This CDR3 has 18 residues. The germline CDR1 and CDR2 sequences are SGHVS and FNYEAQ. The ends lost 5 bases at V and 5 bases at J; junction bases unmatched: 11. The variable domain in full, completed from reference TRBV7-6 and TRBJ2-4, reads GAGVSQSPRYKVTKRGQDVALRCDPISGHVSLYWYRQALGQGPEFLTYFNYEAQQDKSGLPNDRFSAERPEGSISTLTIQRTEQRDSAMYRCASSRLAGGGGTENIQYFGAGTRLSVL.

The table lists this clonotype with a few counts. The chain combines TRBV5-1 with TRBJ1-4; no firm D call. The CDR3 runs to 15 residues. Germline V gives CDR1 SGHRS, CDR2 YFSETQ. Trimming pared 1 base from V and 4 bases from J, leaving 11 bases between. CDR3 nucleotide sequence: TGCGCCAGCAGCTTGTCGGGAGGAGGTAATGAAAAACTGTTTTTT. This gives the protein CASSLSGGGNEKLFF.

The chain carries TRBV29-1 and TRBJ1-2; 9 bases are shared with TRBD1. The CDR3 spans 13 residues. Germline CDR1 SQVTM, CDR2 ANQGSEA. Trimming at V came to 7 bases and at J to 7 bases, leaving 10 bases not matched to a gene. This CDR3 is CSGGDREGSGYTF. The CDR3 nucleotides read TGCAGCGGGGGGGACAGGGAAGGTTCTGGCTACACCTTC.

This chain links TRBV15 with TRBJ2-2; 7 bases align to TRBD2. This CDR3 comprises 17 residues. J lost 0 bases, V lost 2 bases, and 6 bases had no gene match. The germline V gene encodes CDR1 LNHNV and CDR2 YYDKDF (reference sequence). The CDR3 DNA sequence: TGTGCCACCAGCAGAAAACGGGGAGGGACGAACACCGGGGAGCTGTTTTTT. Its translation is CATSRKRGGTNTGELFF.

V gene TRBV20-1 combines with J gene TRBJ2-4; D remains ambiguous. Trimming pared 1 base from V and 3 bases from J, leaving 16 bases between. This CDR3 has 16 residues. Germline-derived CDR1 and CDR2 are DFQATT and SNEGSKA (reference sequence). CDR3 DNA sequence: TGCAGTGCTAGAGGCAGTACCCAGCAAGGCAAAAACATTCAGTACTTC. It is translated as CSARGSTQQGKNIQYF.

The chain couples TRBV4-1 to TRBJ1-5; TRBD1 matches 12 bases. Germline V gene lookup returns CDR1 MGHRA and CDR2 YSYEKL. This CDR3 comprises 15 residues. V was pared by 3 bases and J by 7 bases, with 4 bases of the junction left unmatched. The CDR3: CASSQGQGARQPQHF. CDR3 DNA: TGCGCCAGCAGCCAGGGACAGGGGGCAAGGCAGCCCCAGCATTTT.

This clonotype was detected many times. V gene TRBV12-3 or TRBV12-4 combines with J gene TRBJ1-5, with D tentatively TRBD1 (5 bases). This CDR3 contains 14 residues. Trimming pared 6 bases from V and 7 bases from J, leaving 16 bases between. CDR3 sequence reads: CASSPPGRVQPQHF. CDR3 DNA: TGTGCCAGCAGCCCCCCGGGACGAGTACAGCCCCAGCATTTT.

This clonotype has a handful of counts. The gene calls are TRBV30 and TRBJ1-1; D gene uncertain. The CDR3 loop spans 13 amino acids. Trimming pared 0 bases from V and 1 base from J, leaving 6 bases between. From germline, CDR1 is GTSNPN and CDR2 SVGIG (reference sequence). CDR3 region: CAWSVAGNTEAFF. CDR3 coding DNA: TGTGCCTGGAGTGTGGCGGGGAACACTGAAGCTTTCTTT. Full variable domain (rest looked up from reference TRBV30 and TRBJ1-1): SQTIHQWPATLVQPVGSPLSLECTVEGTSNPNLYWYRQAAGRGLQLLFYSVGIGQISSEVPQNLSASRPQDRQFILSSKKLLLSDSGFYLCAWSVAGNTEAFFGQGTRLTVV.

This clonotype was seen only a few times. The chain recombines TRBV20-1 with TRBJ1-6; 7 nucleotides align to TRBD1. After removal of 6 bases from V and 2 bases from J, the junction contained 4 bases not matched to a gene. Germline V gene data show CDR1 as DFQATT and CDR2 as SNEGSKA (reference sequence). The CDR3 totals 14 residues. Written as DNA, the CDR3 is TGCAGTGCAAAGACAGGGCCCTATAATTCACCCCTCCACTTT. Its translation: CSAKTGPYNSPLHF.

The chain joins TRBV12-3 or TRBV12-4 to TRBJ1-1, with 8 bases identical to TRBD1. The CDR3 loop spans 11 amino acids. Trimming removed 8 bases from V and 11 bases from J; junction bases left unmatched: 7. DNA for the CDR3: TGTGCCAGCCCCGGACAGGGCCGGGCTTTCTTT. As protein: CASPGQGRAFF.

This clonotype was picked up one time. The chain recombines TRBV7-7 with TRBJ2-3, with no clear D. Germline CDR1 and CDR2: SSHAT and FNYEAQ (reference sequence). This CDR3 region has 15 residues. The V end lost 5 bases, the J end lost 6 bases, and 18 bases lay between the germline ends. CDR3 amino acids: CASSRINRVGDTQYF. CDR3 DNA sequence: TGTGCCAGCAGCCGGATTAACCGAGTCGGGGATACGCAGTATTTT.

This clonotype has just a few counts. The chain has TRBV20-1 and TRBJ1-2; 8 positions agree with TRBD1. V dropped 6 bases and J dropped 4; count of bases not matched to a gene: 7. The CDR3 spans 13 residues. Germline CDR1 reads DFQATT; CDR2 reads SNEGSKA (reference sequence). The CDR3 DNA follows: TGCAGTGCCGGCGGACAGGGCGGCTATGGCTACACCTTC. It encodes CSAGGQGGYGYTF.

This clonotype was observed at least ten times. This rearrangement joins TRBV6-1 to TRBJ2-1; 10 bases are a match to TRBD2. Germline V lookup: CDR1 MNHNS, CDR2 SASEGT. The CDR3 spans 15 residues. Trimming at V came to 6 bases and at J to 4 bases, leaving 6 bases not matched to a gene. This chain's CDR3 is CASRPTSGTYNEQFF. CDR3 bases: TGTGCCAGCAGGCCTACTAGCGGGACTTACAATGAGCAGTTCTTC.

This clonotype was observed a few times. J is TRBJ1-4 and V is TRBV5-1; TRBD1 matches 7 bases. CDR1 and CDR2 from the germline V gene are SGHRS and YFSETQ. With 4 bases clipped from V and 4 bases from J, the junction kept 16 bases outside the gene matches. This CDR3 contains 18 residues. Written as DNA, the CDR3 is TGCGCCAGCAGCCCCAAGGACAGGAAGGTAGAGGGTAATGAAAAACTGTTTTTT. Translating gives CASSPKDRKVEGNEKLFF.

This clonotype was counted a few times. V and J are TRBV6-1 and TRBJ2-2; D is perhaps TRBD1 (5 bases). The V end was cut by 6 bases, the J end by 2 bases, with 7 bases between. This CDR3 has 13 amino acids. CDR1 and CDR2 from the germline V gene are MNHNS and SASEGT. CDR3 sequence: CASRQVNTGELFF. CDR3 in DNA: TGTGCCAGCAGACAGGTTAACACCGGGGAGCTGTTTTTT.

This sequence joins TRBV6-5 and TRBJ2-7, with 7 nucleotides matching TRBD1. The CDR3 sequence is 12 residues long. Germline V gene lookup returns CDR1 MNHEY and CDR2 SVGAGI. J gave up 0 bases and V 11 bases, and 4 bases lay outside the gene matches. CDR3 loop: CAVRDSSYEQYF. In DNA form, the CDR3 reads TGTGCCGTCCGGGACAGCTCCTACGAGCAGTACTTC.

The gene calls are TRBV5-4 and TRBJ2-1; no clear D. Per germline, CDR1 SGHNT and CDR2 YYREEE (reference sequence). The CDR3 spans 15 residues. The germline V and J ends were trimmed by 0 bases and 2 bases, with 9 bases remaining between them. The CDR3 protein is CASSLDYIAYNEQFF. The CDR3, as DNA: TGTGCCAGCAGCTTGGACTATATCGCCTACAATGAGCAGTTCTTC.

J is TRBJ1-6 and V is TRBV4-3; D not resolved. Trimming took 3 bases from V and 8 from J, leaving 8 bases between them. Germline V gene data show CDR1 as LGHNA and CDR2 as YSLEER. This CDR3 has 13 amino acids. CDR3 in amino acids: CASSQQFDSPLHF. The CDR3 region has the DNA TGCGCCAGCAGCCAGCAATTCGATTCACCCCTCCACTTT.

The chain employs TRBV11-1 and TRBJ2-1; 10 positions agree with TRBD2. V lost 5 bases and J lost 7; bases outside the gene matches: 17. Germline lookup yields CDR1 SGHAT and CDR2 FQDESV (reference sequence). There are 18 residues in the CDR3. CDR3 residues: CASSTSSGSSGSNNEQFF. CDR3 coding DNA: TGTGCCAGCAGCACTAGTAGCGGATCTAGCGGGAGTAATAATGAGCAGTTCTTC.